This T cell receptor (beta chain) was documented in a study of blood T cells in healthy people across ages. Notes on the study in general: Across the age range, TCR beta diversity per million T cells fell in a roughly linear way.

Turning to this clonotype: Its antigen remains unknown.

Primers used in a second PCR of roughly 6 to 11 cycles were a sample-barcoded 5' primer and a J-beta primer mix. One entry per CDR3 protein, called by TCRdb with MiXCR from the 5' RACE reads. The table lists around 800,000 distinct CDR3 sequences, less than 60% of them singletons, with over 15% in the top ten. This CDR3 contains 16 residues. CDR1 SGHRS and CDR2 YFSETQ come from the germline V gene. Trimming at V came to 0 bases and at J to 5 bases, leaving 8 bases not matched to a gene. This sequence was found in a man aged 80 or over in good health. This chain joins TRBV5-1 and TRBJ2-1; 7 nucleotides align to TRBD2. Sequencing was performed on blood. Here the CDR3 DNA reads TGCGCCAGCAGCTTGGTCCCGCCGGGAGGTCACAATGAGCAGTTCTTC. It encodes CASSLVPPGGHNEQFF.